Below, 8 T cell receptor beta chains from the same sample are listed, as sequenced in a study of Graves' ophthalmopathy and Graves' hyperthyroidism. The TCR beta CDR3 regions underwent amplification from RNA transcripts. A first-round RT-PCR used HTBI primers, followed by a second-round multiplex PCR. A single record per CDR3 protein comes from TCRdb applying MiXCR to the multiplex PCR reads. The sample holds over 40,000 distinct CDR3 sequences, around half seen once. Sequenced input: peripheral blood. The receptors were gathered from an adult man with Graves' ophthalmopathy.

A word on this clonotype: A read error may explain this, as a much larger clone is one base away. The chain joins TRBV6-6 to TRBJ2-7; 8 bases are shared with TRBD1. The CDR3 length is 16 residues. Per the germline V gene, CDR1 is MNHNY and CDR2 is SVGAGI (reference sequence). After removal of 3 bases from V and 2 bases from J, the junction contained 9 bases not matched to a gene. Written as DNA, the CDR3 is TGTGCCAGCAGTTATCCCGGGACAGGTGTTGCCTACGAGCAGTACTTC. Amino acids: CASSYPGTGVAYEQYF.

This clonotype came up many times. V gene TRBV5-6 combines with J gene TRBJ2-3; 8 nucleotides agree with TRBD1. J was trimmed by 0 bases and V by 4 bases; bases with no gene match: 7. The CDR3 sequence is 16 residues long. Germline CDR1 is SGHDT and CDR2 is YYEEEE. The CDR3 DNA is TGTGCCAGCAGCCCATATAGGACAGGGAGCACAGATACGCAGTATTTT. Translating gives CASSPYRTGSTDTQYF.

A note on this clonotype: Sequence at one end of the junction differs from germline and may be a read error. In DNA form, the CDR3 reads TGTGCTAGCAGCTTCGGACTAGGACCCCTCAATGAGCAGTTCTTC. This gives the protein CASSFGLGPLNEQFF. V usage is TRBV7-7 and J usage is TRBJ2-1; TRBD2 aligns across 7 bases. The CDR3 totals 15 residues. CDR1 is SSHAT, CDR2 FNYEAQ, per germline (reference sequence).

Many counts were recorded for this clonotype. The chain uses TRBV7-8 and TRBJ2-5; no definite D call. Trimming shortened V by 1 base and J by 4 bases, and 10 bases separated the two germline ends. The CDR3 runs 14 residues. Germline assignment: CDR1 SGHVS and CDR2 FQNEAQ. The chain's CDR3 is CASSLGSGRETQYF. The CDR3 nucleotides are TGTGCCAGCAGCTTAGGGTCGGGCCGAGAGACCCAGTACTTC.

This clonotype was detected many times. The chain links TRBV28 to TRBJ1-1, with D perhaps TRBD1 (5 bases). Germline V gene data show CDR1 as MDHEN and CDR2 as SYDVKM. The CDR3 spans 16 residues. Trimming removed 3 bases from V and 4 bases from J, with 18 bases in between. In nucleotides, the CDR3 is TGTGCCAGCAGTTTGGGGGATTGGGGGTCGGGCACTGAAGCTTTCTTT. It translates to CASSLGDWGSGTEAFF.

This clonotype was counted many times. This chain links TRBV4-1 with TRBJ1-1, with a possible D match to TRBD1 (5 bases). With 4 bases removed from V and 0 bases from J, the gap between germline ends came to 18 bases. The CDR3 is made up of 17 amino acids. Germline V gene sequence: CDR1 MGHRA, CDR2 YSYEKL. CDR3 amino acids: CASSLGPWGLMNTEAFF. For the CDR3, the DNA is TGCGCCAGCAGCCTGGGCCCCTGGGGACTCATGAACACTGAAGCTTTCTTT.

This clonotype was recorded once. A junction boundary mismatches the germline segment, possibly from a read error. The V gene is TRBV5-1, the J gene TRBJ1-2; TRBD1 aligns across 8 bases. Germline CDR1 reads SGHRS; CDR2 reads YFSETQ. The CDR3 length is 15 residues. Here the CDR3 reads CASSTGQGWGHGYSF. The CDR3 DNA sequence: TGCGCCAGCAGCACTGGACAGGGATGGGGGCATGGCTACTCCTTC.

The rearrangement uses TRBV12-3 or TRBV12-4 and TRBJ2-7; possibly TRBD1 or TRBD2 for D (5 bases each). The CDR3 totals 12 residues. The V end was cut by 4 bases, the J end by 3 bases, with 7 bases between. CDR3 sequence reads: CASSWGNYEQYF. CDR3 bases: TGTGCCAGCAGTTGGGGGAACTACGAGCAGTACTTC.